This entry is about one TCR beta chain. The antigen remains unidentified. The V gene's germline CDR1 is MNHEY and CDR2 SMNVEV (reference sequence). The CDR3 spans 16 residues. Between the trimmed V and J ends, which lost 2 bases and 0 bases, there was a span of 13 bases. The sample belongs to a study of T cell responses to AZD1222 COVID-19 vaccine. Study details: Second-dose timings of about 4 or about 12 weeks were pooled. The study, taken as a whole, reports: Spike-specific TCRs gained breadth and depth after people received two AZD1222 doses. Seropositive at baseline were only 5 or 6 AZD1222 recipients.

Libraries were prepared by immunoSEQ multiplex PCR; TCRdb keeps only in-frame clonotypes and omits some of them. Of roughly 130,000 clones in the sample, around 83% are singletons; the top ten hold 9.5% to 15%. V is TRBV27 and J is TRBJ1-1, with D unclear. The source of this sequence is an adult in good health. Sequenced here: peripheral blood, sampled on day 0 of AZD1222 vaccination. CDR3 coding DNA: TGTGCCAGCAGTTTAGTCAGGATAAATATGAACACTGAAGCTTTCTTT. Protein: CASSLVRINMNTEAFF.